Below are 12 T cell receptor beta chains sequenced from a single sample in a study of identical twins. In TCRdb, the 5' RACE reads were re-called with MiXCR into one record per CDR3 protein. The sample has 350,000 to 450,000 distinct CDR3 sequences, less than 20% seen once. The sequenced sample consisted of naive T cells sorted from blood. The receptors originated from a man aged 45 to 65 in good health.

The chain links TRBV7-9 to TRBJ2-3; 7 bases are shared with TRBD2. CDR3 length equals 15 residues. V shed 2 bases and J 6 bases; nucleotides not matched to a gene: 8. The germline V gene has CDR1 SEHNR and CDR2 FQNEAQ (reference sequence). CDR3 coding DNA: TGTGCCAGCAGCTTATCCGGGACTAATAGGGATACGCAGTATTTT. Protein sequence: CASSLSGTNRDTQYF.

The sample holds a few counts of this clonotype. The V gene is TRBV7-9, the J gene TRBJ1-1; unclear D gene. The CDR3 runs to 13 residues. Per the germline V gene, CDR1 is SEHNR and CDR2 is FQNEAQ (reference sequence). Trimming removed 1 base at V and 11 bases at J, with 14 bases between. The CDR3 DNA reads as TGTGCCAGCAGCTTAGGGGAGACGGTGCGGGCTTTCTTT. It encodes CASSLGETVRAFF.

This clonotype occurred a few times. The chain joins TRBV7-7 to TRBJ2-5; TRBD2 is a possible D gene (5 bases). The CDR3 is made up of 13 amino acids. The V gene's germline CDR1 is SSHAT and CDR2 FNYEAQ (reference sequence). Trimming stripped 2 bases from V and 3 bases from J, with 7 bases between. The CDR3 region is CASSLTGKETQYF. The CDR3 region has the DNA TGTGCCAGCAGCTTAACGGGGAAAGAGACCCAGTACTTC.

V gene TRBV7-2 combines with J gene TRBJ2-1, with 9 bases that match TRBD2. The CDR3 is 16 amino acids. Germline trimming cut 5 bases from V and 6 bases from J; bases unmatched to any gene: 11. CDR1 is SGHTA and CDR2 is FQGNSA in the germline V gene. This chain's CDR3 is CASSILAGEVLNEQFF. The CDR3 DNA sequence: TGTGCCAGCAGCATATTAGCGGGAGAGGTACTCAATGAGCAGTTCTTC.

This clonotype was observed a handful of times. This chain uses TRBV28 with TRBJ2-3; TRBD2 matches 9 bases. V shed 6 bases, J shed 9 bases, and the junction held 7 bases outside the gene matches. The CDR3 runs to 13 residues. Germline loops: CDR1 MDHEN, CDR2 SYDVKM. The CDR3 DNA reads as TGTGCCAGCAGGTCCAGCGGGAGGTCCACGCAGTATTTT. Its protein is CASRSSGRSTQYF.

The chain joins TRBV2 to TRBJ1-4; D ambiguous. Germline V gives CDR1 SNHLY, CDR2 FYNNEI. The CDR3 is 12 amino acids. Trimming left V 4 bases short and J 10 bases short, with 10 bases between. CDR3 region: CASSVPTAKLFF. The CDR3 nucleotides read TGTGCCAGCAGTGTACCCACGGCAAAACTGTTTTTT.

The rearrangement joins TRBV5-1 to TRBJ2-7; D uncertain. The germline V gene encodes CDR1 SGHRS and CDR2 YFSETQ. Trimming left V 5 bases short and J 2 bases short, with 14 bases between. The CDR3 has 14 amino acids. For the CDR3, the DNA is TGCGCCAGCAGAGACCTGGGGAACCCCTACGAGCAGTACTTC. Translating it yields CASRDLGNPYEQYF.

The chain is built from TRBV4-1 and TRBJ2-1; D is unresolved. V lost 1 base to trimming and J lost 7 bases, with 14 bases between them. The CDR3 extends over 15 amino acids. CDR1 and CDR2 from the germline V gene are MGHRA and YSYEKL. CDR3 sequence: CASSQVRLQRNEQFF. The CDR3 DNA is TGCGCCAGCAGCCAAGTTCGACTCCAGAGGAATGAGCAGTTCTTC.

The rearrangement links TRBV10-3 to TRBJ1-1, with D possibly matching TRBD1 (6 bases). Germline V CDR1 and CDR2: ENHRY, SYGVKD. V lost 3 bases, J lost 5 bases, and 19 bases lay in between. The CDR3 totals 16 residues. The CDR3 region is CAISEGSGGRRTEAFF. In nucleotides, the CDR3 is TGTGCCATCAGTGAAGGATCGGGGGGCCGAAGGACTGAAGCTTTCTTT.

There are a few counts of this clonotype. The chain employs TRBV6-5 and TRBJ1-5; 7 bases line up with TRBD1. V dropped 3 bases and J dropped 6; count of bases not matched to a gene: 8. The CDR3 sequence is 15 residues long. CDR1 is MNHEY, CDR2 SVGAGI, per germline. CDR3 in amino acids: CASSYVDRAGQPQHF. In DNA, the CDR3 is TGTGCCAGCAGTTATGTCGACAGGGCGGGTCAGCCCCAGCATTTT.

V and J are TRBV9 and TRBJ2-7, with D possibly matching TRBD1 (6 bases). The germline V gene has CDR1 SGDLS and CDR2 YYNGEE. Trimming left V 3 bases short and J 6 bases short, with 19 bases between. This CDR3 comprises 15 residues. CDR3 sequence (DNA): TGTGCCAGCAGCGGAAGGCTCGGGACACCCTGCGAGCAGTACTTC. Residues: CASSGRLGTPCEQYF.

This clonotype was counted many times. This chain joins TRBV12-3 or TRBV12-4 and TRBJ1-5; TRBD1 matches at 7 bases. Unmatched junction bases numbered 7, after V lost 7 bases and J lost 1 base. The CDR3 runs to 15 residues. This chain's CDR3 is CASTRSGGSNQPQHF. The CDR3 coding sequence is TGTGCCAGCACCAGATCAGGGGGGAGCAATCAGCCCCAGCATTTT.